The clone carrying this T cell receptor (beta chain) has a single count. Its matching antigen is unknown. The data were obtained in a study of graft-versus-host responses after intestinal transplantation. Turning to the study itself: Anti-thymocyte globulin induction, then tacrolimus and steroids for two to four years, went to all recipients.

Measured with immunoSEQ multiplex PCR; TCRdb has only the in-frame clones, and not every one. The profile shows roughly 81,000 clones, about four fifths of them singletons. CDR1 SGHKS and CDR2 YYEKEE come from the germline V gene (reference sequence). The CDR3 contains 14 residues. Trimming pared 3 bases from V and 5 bases from J, leaving 13 bases between. The source is a human donor who received an intestinal transplant. This chain links TRBV5-5 with TRBJ2-3; D possibly corresponds to TRBD1 (6 bases). The starting material was unstimulated CD4+ T cells sorted from spleen or lymph node cells, obtained before intestinal transplant. The CDR3: CASSWAGAEDTQYF. DNA for the CDR3: TGTGCCAGCAGCTGGGCAGGGGCAGAAGATACGCAGTATTTT.